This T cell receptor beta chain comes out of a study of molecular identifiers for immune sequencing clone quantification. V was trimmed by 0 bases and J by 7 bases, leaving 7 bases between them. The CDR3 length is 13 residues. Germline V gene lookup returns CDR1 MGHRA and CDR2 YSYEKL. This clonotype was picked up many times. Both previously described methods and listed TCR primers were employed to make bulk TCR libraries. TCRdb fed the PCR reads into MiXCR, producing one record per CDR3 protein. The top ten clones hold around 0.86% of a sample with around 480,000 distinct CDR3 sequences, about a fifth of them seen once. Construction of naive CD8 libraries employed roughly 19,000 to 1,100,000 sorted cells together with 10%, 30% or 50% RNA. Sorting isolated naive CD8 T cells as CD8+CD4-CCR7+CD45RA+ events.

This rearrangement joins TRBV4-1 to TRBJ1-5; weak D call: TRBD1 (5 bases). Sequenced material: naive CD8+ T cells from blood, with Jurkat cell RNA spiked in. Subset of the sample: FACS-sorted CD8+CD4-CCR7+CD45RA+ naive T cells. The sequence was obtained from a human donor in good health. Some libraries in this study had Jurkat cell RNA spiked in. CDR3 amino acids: CASSQERGQPQHF. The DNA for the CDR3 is TGCGCCAGCAGCCAAGAGAGGGGCCAGCCCCAGCATTTT.